The present entry profiles one T cell receptor (beta chain) with its context. Its matching antigen is unknown. This was the immunoSEQ v3.0 assay at survey level. Sequencing had a target that covered about 40,000-55,000 T-cell genomes per sample. The table came from immunoSEQ multiplex PCR; TCRdb's copy has only in-frame clones and leaves some out. The table lists 35,000 or so clones, around 80% of them singletons. Per individual, the PBMC samples numbered at least one pre-ART and at least two post-ART. The sample belongs to a study of long-term antiretroviral therapy in people with HIV. Notes on the study in general: In HIV, the repertoires covered a tighter span of CDR3 lengths than in controls.

The sequence was collected from a woman aged 45-60 years with HIV. The sequenced sample was unsorted PBMCs, obtained 2 years after starting antiretroviral therapy.

CDR3 sequence (DNA): TGTGCCAGCAGCGTAGAGGGGCTAGCTGAAGCTTTCTTT. Translated, it gives CASSVEGLAEAFF. The chain is built from TRBV9 and TRBJ1-1, with D perhaps matching TRBD1 (5 bases). V was pared by 0 bases and J by 6 bases, with 9 bases between. Germline V lookup: CDR1 SGDLS, CDR2 YYNGEE. CDR3 length equals 13 residues.